Listed below are T cell receptor beta chains from one sample, sequenced in a study of T cells in Graves' hyperthyroidism and ophthalmopathy. Each CDR3 protein gets one entry after TCRdb re-called the multiplex PCR reads with MiXCR. The sample has around 450,000 distinct CDR3 sequences, roughly an eighth seen once. The sequencing input was blood. The receptors were sampled from a woman between 18 and 29 years old with Graves' hyperthyroidism. CDR3s include the opening cysteine and the closing phenylalanine or tryptophan. D genes are given only for firm matches. A row's size may be missing; if present it is once, few, many or a size class.

CDR3 | DNA | D | J | size | V
CASSTVAGGGLNEQFF | TGTGCCAGCAGCACGGTAGCGGGAGGGGGCTTGAATGAGCAGTTCTTC | TRBD2 | TRBJ2-1 | many | TRBV9
CASSAQQGAQYF | TGTGCCAGCAGCGCACAACAGGGAGCGCAGTACTTC | . | TRBJ2-7 | many | TRBV7-6
CASSVDGRGSYNEQFF | TGTGCCAGCAGTGTTGACGGGAGGGGCTCCTACAATGAGCAGTTCTTC | TRBD2 | TRBJ2-1 | . | TRBV6-1
CASSFTRELFF | TGTGCCAGCAGCTTTACAAGGGAACTGTTTTTT | . | TRBJ1-4 | . | TRBV5-8
CASSQVAGRDEQYF | TGTGCCAGCAGCCAAGTCGCAGGGCGCGACGAGCAGTACTTC | . | TRBJ2-7 | few | TRBV14
CASSIFPPGGSGVSYNEQFF | TGTGCCAGTAGTATTTTTCCCCCTGGCGGTAGCGGCGTCTCCTACAATGAGCAGTTCTTC | . | TRBJ2-1 | . | TRBV19
CAGSQVERNEAFF | TGTGCCGGCAGCCAAGTAGAGAGGAATGAAGCTTTCTTT | . | TRBJ1-1 | few | TRBV3-1
CSARRGSAYEQYF | TGCAGTGCTAGACGGGGGAGCGCGTACGAGCAGTACTTC | . | TRBJ2-7 | many | TRBV20-1
CASRPDRSYNEQFF | TGTGCCAGCAGGCCGGACAGATCCTACAATGAGCAGTTCTTC | . | TRBJ2-1 | many | TRBV2
CASSLGIQGAGEQYF | TGTGCCAGCAGCTTAGGGATACAGGGGGCTGGCGAGCAGTACTTC | TRBD1 | TRBJ2-7 | many | TRBV11-2
CASSGEEWTGRSYEQYF | TGTGCCAGCAGCGGAGAGGAATGGACAGGGAGGTCCTACGAGCAGTACTTC | TRBD1 | TRBJ2-7 | many | TRBV13
CASRGNDQPQHF | TGTGCCAGCCGGGGAAACGATCAGCCCCAGCATTTT | . | TRBJ1-5 | many | TRBV2
CAISPQGAGEQYF | TGTGCCATCAGTCCACAGGGGGCGGGGGAGCAGTACTTC | TRBD1 | TRBJ2-7 | many | TRBV10-3
CASSYKVGQGYSYEQYF | TGTGCCAGCAGTTACAAGGTCGGACAGGGATACTCCTACGAGCAGTACTTC | TRBD1 | TRBJ2-7 | many | TRBV6-2/TRBV6-3
CASSTGTGGIYEQYF | TGTGCCAGCAGTACGGGGACAGGGGGCATCTACGAGCAGTACTTC | TRBD1 | TRBJ2-7 | many | TRBV12-3/TRBV12-4
CAWSPGLNTEAFF | TGTGCCTGGAGTCCAGGCCTGAACACTGAAGCTTTCTTT | . | TRBJ1-1 | many | TRBV30
CSARANGQRETQYF | TGCAGTGCTAGAGCAAACGGACAGAGAGAGACCCAGTACTTC | . | TRBJ2-5 | many | TRBV20-1
CASSRRDRDNSPLHF | TGTGCCAGCAGCCGACGGGACAGGGATAATTCACCCCTCCACTTT | TRBD1 | TRBJ1-6 | . | TRBV3-1